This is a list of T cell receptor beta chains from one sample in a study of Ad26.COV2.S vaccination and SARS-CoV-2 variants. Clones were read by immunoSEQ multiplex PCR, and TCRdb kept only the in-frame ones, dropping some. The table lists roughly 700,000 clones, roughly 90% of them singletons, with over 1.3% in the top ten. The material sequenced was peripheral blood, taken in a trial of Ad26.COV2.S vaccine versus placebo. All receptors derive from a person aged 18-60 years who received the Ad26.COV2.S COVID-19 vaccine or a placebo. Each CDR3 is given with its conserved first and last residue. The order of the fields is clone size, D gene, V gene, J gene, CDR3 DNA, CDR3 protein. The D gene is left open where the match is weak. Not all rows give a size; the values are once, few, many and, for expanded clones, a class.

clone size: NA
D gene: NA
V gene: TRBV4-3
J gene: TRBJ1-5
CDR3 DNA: TGCGCCAGCAGCCAAGATTGGCACCCGGCTCAGCCCCAGCATTTT
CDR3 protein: CASSQDWHPAQPQHF

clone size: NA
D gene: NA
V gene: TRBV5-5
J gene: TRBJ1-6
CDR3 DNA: TGTGCCAGCAGCTTCGTGGCAGGGAATAATTCACCCCTCCACTTT
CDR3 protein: CASSFVAGNNSPLHF

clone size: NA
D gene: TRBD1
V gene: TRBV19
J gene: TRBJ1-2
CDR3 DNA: TGTGCCAGTAGTCCGACAGGGGCGGCTGGCTACACCTTC
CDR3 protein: CASSPTGAAGYTF

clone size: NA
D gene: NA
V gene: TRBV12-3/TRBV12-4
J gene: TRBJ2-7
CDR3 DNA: TGTGCCAGCAACCAAGGGGTCGGAGAGCAGTACTTC
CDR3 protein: CASNQGVGEQYF

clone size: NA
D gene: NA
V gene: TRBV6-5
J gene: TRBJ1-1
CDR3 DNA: TGTGCCAGCAGTTACTCGGGCCAAGGCAGGACTGAAGCTTTCTTT
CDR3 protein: CASSYSGQGRTEAFF

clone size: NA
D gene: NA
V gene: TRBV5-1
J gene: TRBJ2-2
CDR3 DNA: TGCGCCAGCAGCTTGGCCCGGAGGCCTGCGGGCACCGGGGAGCTGTTTTTT
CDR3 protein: CASSLARRPAGTGELFF

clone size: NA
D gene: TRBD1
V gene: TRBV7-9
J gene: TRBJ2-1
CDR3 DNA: TGTGCCAGCAGCTTAGTATCAGGGGGCACGTACAATGAGCAGTTCTTC
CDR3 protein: CASSLVSGGTYNEQFF

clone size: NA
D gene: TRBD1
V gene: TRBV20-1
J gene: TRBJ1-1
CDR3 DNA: TGCAGTGCTAACAGGGGATCTGAAGCTTTCTTT
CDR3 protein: CSANRGSEAFF

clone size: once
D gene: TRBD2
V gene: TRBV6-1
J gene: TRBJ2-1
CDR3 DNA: TGTGCCAGCAGTGAATTACCCCCTGCGGGAGTCCCCGAAGAGCAGTTCTTC
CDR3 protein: CASSELPPAGVPEEQFF

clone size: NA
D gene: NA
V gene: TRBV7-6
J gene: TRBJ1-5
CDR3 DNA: TGTGCCAGCAGCTTAGCGAATTGGGGGGAGCCCCAGCATTTT
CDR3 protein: CASSLANWGEPQHF

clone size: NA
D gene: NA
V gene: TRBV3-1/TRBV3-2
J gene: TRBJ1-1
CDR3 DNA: TGTGCCAGCAGCCAAGCCGCGAACACTGAAGCTTTCTTT
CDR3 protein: CASSQAANTEAFF

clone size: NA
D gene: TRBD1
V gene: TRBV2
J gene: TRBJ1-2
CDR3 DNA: TGTGCCAGCATGACAGGGGGCAACTATGGCTACACCTTC
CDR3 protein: CASMTGGNYGYTF

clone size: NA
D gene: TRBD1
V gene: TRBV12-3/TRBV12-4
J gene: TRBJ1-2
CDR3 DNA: TGTGCCAGCAGGCAGGGGGCGACTGGCTACACCTTC
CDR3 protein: CASRQGATGYTF

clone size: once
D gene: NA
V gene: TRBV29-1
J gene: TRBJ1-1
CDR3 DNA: TGCAGCGTTGAAAGGTCAGAAGCTTTCTTT
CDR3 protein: CSVERSEAFF

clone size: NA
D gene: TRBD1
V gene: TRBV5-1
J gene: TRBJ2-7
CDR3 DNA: TGCGCCAGCAGCTTAGGGGGCTCAACCTACGAGCAGTACTTC
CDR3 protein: CASSLGGSTYEQYF

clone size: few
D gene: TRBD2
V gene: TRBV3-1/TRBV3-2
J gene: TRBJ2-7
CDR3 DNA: TGTGCCAGCAGCCAAGAGGGGACTAGGCTTTCCTACGAGCAGTACTTC
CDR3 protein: CASSQEGTRLSYEQYF

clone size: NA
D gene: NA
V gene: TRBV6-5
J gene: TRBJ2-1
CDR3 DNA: TGTGCCAGCAGTCCCCCACTCGGGGGGCCCGGTGAGCAGTTCTTC
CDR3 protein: CASSPPLGGPGEQFF